The 8 T cell receptor beta chains below were found in one sample sequenced in a study of T cell repertoires in cytomegalovirus infection. One entry per CDR3 protein results from TCRdb running MiXCR on the reads. The table shows 65,000 to 95,000 distinct CDR3 sequences, with less than 4.5% occurring only once. The material sequenced was PBMCs. The receptors were sampled from a human donor in good health (CMV status not recorded). Some clones in this sample may be carry-over from other donors' samples.

This clonotype was seen at least ten times. The chain links TRBV7-9 to TRBJ2-5; TRBD2 agrees at 8 bases. This CDR3 contains 15 residues. Per germline, CDR1 SEHNR and CDR2 FQNEAQ (reference sequence). The V segment lost 2 bases and the J segment 1 base; nucleotides outside the gene matches: 3. The chain's CDR3 is CASSLSGGGQETQYF. The CDR3 coding sequence is TGTGCCAGCAGCTTATCCGGGGGGGGCCAAGAGACCCAGTACTTC.

This clonotype was seen at least ten times. The chain couples TRBV28 to TRBJ2-7; the match to TRBD2 covers 9 bases. The CDR3 spans 16 residues. Germline loops: CDR1 MDHEN, CDR2 SYDVKM. Trimming removed 5 bases from V and 3 bases from J; junction bases left unmatched: 11. CDR3 loop: CASSASWTSVFYEQYF. CDR3 bases: TGTGCCAGCAGTGCCTCTTGGACTAGCGTGTTCTACGAGCAGTACTTC.

There are many counts of this clonotype. The chain joins TRBV28 to TRBJ1-5; 7 bases are shared with TRBD1. The CDR3 is 15 residues long. V trimming: 2 bases; J trimming: 3 bases; junction bases outside the gene matches: 4. The germline gives CDR1 MDHEN, CDR2 SYDVKM. CDR3 in DNA: TGTGCCAGCAGTTTAGGGGGACAGCTCAATCAGCCCCAGCATTTT. As protein: CASSLGGQLNQPQHF.

This clonotype was detected many times. The chain employs TRBV7-2 and TRBJ1-2; D perhaps matches TRBD1 (5 bases). Deletions cut 1 base from V and 5 bases from J, with 14 bases between. This CDR3 spans 15 amino acids. Germline CDR1 SGHTA, CDR2 FQGNSA. This CDR3 is CASSLGSGGDYGYTF. The CDR3 DNA is TGTGCCAGCAGCTTAGGTTCGGGGGGGGATTATGGCTACACCTTC.

This clonotype has ten or more counts. In nucleotides, the CDR3 is TGCAGTGCTACGGGGACAGGGGGATCCACTAACTATGGCTACACCTTC. Translated, it gives CSATGTGGSTNYGYTF. The gene calls are TRBV20-1 and TRBJ1-2; TRBD1 matches 11 bases. The V segment lost 4 bases and the J segment 0 bases; nucleotides outside the gene matches: 7. The germline V gene has CDR1 DFQATT and CDR2 SNEGSKA (reference sequence). The CDR3 length is 16 residues.

This clonotype was recorded at least ten times. The chain uses TRBV2 and TRBJ1-1, with TRBD1 identical over 8 bases. The V segment lost 4 bases and the J segment 5 bases; nucleotides outside the gene matches: 3. This CDR3 is 13 amino acids long. CDR1 and CDR2 from the germline V gene are SNHLY and FYNNEI. CDR3 DNA sequence: TGTGCCAGCAGTGGGACAGGGCGTACTGAAGCTTTCTTT. Translating it yields CASSGTGRTEAFF.

This clonotype has at least ten counts. The chain has TRBV7-6 and TRBJ1-4, with a possible D match to TRBD1 (5 bases). V was pared by 1 base and J by 6 bases, with 18 bases between. Germline CDR1 reads SGHVS; CDR2 reads FNYEAQ. This CDR3 is built from 17 residues. For the CDR3, the DNA is TGTGCCAGCAGCTTAGTTGAGCCGGGGCTGCGGGATGAAAAACTGTTTTTT. It translates to CASSLVEPGLRDEKLFF.

This clonotype was recorded at least ten times. This chain uses TRBV6-5 with TRBJ1-1; D remains ambiguous. CDR1 is MNHEY, CDR2 SVGAGI, per germline. Between the trimmed V and J ends, which lost 7 bases and 5 bases, there was a span of 14 bases. This CDR3 is 13 amino acids long. Here the CDR3 reads CASNPGVVTEAFF. CDR3 coding DNA: TGTGCCAGCAACCCCGGGGTGGTAACTGAAGCTTTCTTT.